Presented here are 11 T cell receptor beta chains from one specimen sequenced in a study of long-term antiretroviral therapy in people with HIV. immunoSEQ v3.0 was run at survey level. TCRdb's table, derived via immunoSEQ multiplex PCR, lists solely in-frame clones and lacks some. The top ten hold 8% to 10% of the sample, which has 15,000 to 20,000 clones, 70% to 90% seen once. Sequenced here: unsorted PBMCs, sampled 0.3 years before starting antiretroviral therapy. The receptor set was obtained from a man aged 50-59 years with HIV.

There are a few counts of this clone. The V and J genes are TRBV28 and TRBJ1-3; D call uncertain. Germline CDR1 is MDHEN and CDR2 is SYDVKM. The CDR3 runs to 15 residues. Trimming cost V 2 bases and J 0 bases, with 8 bases left between them. CDR3 bases: TGTGCCAGCAGTTTACTGATAGACTCTGGAAACACCATATATTTT. Encoded protein: CASSLLIDSGNTIYF. Combining the CDR3 with reference TRBV28 and TRBJ1-3 gives the whole variable domain DVKVTQSSRYLVKRTGEKVFLECVQDMDHENMFWYRQDPGLGLRLIYFSYDVKMKEKGDIPEGYSVSREKKERFSLILESASTNQTSMYLCASSLLIDSGNTIYFGEGSWLTVV.

The chain couples TRBV9 to TRBJ2-1, with TRBD2 identical over 7 bases. The junction had 1 base not matched to a gene; V was cut back by 0 bases and J by 1 base. The CDR3 contains 15 residues. The germline V gene encodes CDR1 SGDLS and CDR2 YYNGEE. As DNA, the CDR3 is TGTGCCAGCAGCGTAGGGGGGGGATCCTACAATGAGCAGTTCTTC. Amino acid sequence: CASSVGGGSYNEQFF.

As DNA, the CDR3 is TGTGCTAGTGGTTCGGCGGGGGATGTACAAGAGACCCAGTACTTC. Translated, it gives CASGSAGDVQETQYF. This chain connects TRBV12-5 to TRBJ2-5; TRBD2 aligns across 7 bases. Losses at the gene ends were 4 bases for V and 2 bases for J; bases not matched to a gene: 7. The CDR3 contains 15 residues. Germline V lookup: CDR1 LGHNT, CDR2 FRNRAP.

The V call is TRBV12-5, the J call TRBJ2-7; D gene uncertain. The CDR3 spans 13 residues. The V end was cut by 6 bases, the J end by 1 base, with 10 bases between. The V gene's germline CDR1 is LGHNT and CDR2 FRNRAP. The CDR3 nucleotides are TGTGCTAGTGGCCCCCCCGGTTCCTACGAGCAGTACTTC. Protein: CASGPPGSYEQYF.

The genes are TRBV6-5 and TRBJ2-7, with 8 positions matching TRBD1. The CDR3 totals 15 residues. The V and J ends lost 4 bases and 5 bases, in that order; junction bases with no gene match: 10. Germline CDR1 is MNHEY and CDR2 is SVGAGI. The DNA of the CDR3 is TGTGCCAGCAGTTCCGGACAGGGAGAGACTGACGAGCAGTACTTC. As protein: CASSSGQGETDEQYF.

The chain has TRBV27 and TRBJ2-3, with 9 bases aligning to TRBD1. From germline, CDR1 is MNHEY and CDR2 SMNVEV (reference sequence). CDR3 size: 15 residues. J gave up 3 bases and V 5 bases, and 6 bases lay outside the gene matches. The CDR3: CASSPHRGRTDTQYF. CDR3 nucleotide sequence: TGTGCCAGCAGTCCTCACAGGGGGCGGACAGATACGCAGTATTTT.

The V and J genes are TRBV28 and TRBJ2-3; D gene unclear. This CDR3 region has 12 residues. The germline V and J ends were trimmed by 6 bases and 0 bases, with 4 bases remaining between them. Germline loops: CDR1 MDHEN, CDR2 SYDVKM. Here the CDR3 DNA reads TGTGCCAGCAGCCGGAGCACAGATACGCAGTATTTT. This codes for CASSRSTDTQYF.

This clone was counted a few times. The chain combines TRBV5-4 with TRBJ2-7; D is ambiguous. CDR1 and CDR2 (germline): SGHNT, YYREEE (reference sequence). V lost 0 bases, J lost 2 bases, and 12 bases lay in between. This CDR3 is built from 15 residues. CDR3 nucleotides: TGTGCCAGCAGCTTGGGCGGCGGTTCGACCTACGAGCAGTACTTC. Residues: CASSLGGGSTYEQYF.

The V call is TRBV6-5, the J call TRBJ1-1; D gene ambiguous. This CDR3 comprises 15 residues. CDR1 is MNHEY, CDR2 SVGAGI, per germline. Between the trimmed V and J ends, which lost 6 bases and 1 base, there was a span of 15 bases. CDR3 loop: CASRGLGIANTEAFF. CDR3 sequence (DNA): TGTGCCAGCAGGGGCCTGGGGATCGCGAACACTGAAGCTTTCTTT.

This clone was observed once. Written as DNA, the CDR3 is TGTGCCAGCAGCAAAGCAGCGGCGAGCAATCAGCCCCAGCATTTT. Residues: CASSKAAASNQPQHF. V and J are TRBV6-1 and TRBJ1-5; no firm D call. This CDR3 spans 15 amino acids. CDR1 MNHNS and CDR2 SASEGT come from the germline V gene. V gave up 6 bases and J gave up 1 base, with 13 bases separating them.

This chain connects TRBV19 to TRBJ2-5; D is perhaps TRBD2 (6 bases). Germline-derived CDR1 and CDR2 are LNHDA and SQIVND (reference sequence). The CDR3 covers 15 residues. V was shortened by 2 bases and J by 5 bases, with 15 bases between the two germline ends. CDR3 bases: TGTGCCAGTAGTATATCGGACTACTCATTGGAGACCCAGTACTTC. Amino acid sequence: CASSISDYSLETQYF.